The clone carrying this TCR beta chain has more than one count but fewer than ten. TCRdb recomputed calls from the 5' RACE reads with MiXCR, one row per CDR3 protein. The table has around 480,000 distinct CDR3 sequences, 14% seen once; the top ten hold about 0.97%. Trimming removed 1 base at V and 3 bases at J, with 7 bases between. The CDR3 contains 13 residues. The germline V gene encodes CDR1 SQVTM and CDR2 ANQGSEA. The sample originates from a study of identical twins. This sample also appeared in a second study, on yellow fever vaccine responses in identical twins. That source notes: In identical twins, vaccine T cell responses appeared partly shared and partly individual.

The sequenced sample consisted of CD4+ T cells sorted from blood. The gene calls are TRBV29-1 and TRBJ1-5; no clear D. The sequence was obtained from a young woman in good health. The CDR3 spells CSVEVQVNQPQHF. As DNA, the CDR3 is TGCAGCGTTGAAGTACAAGTCAATCAGCCCCAGCATTTT. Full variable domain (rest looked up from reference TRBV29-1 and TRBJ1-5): SAVISQKPSRDICQRGTSLTIQCQVDSQVTMMFWYRQQPGQSLTLIATANQGSEATYESGFVIDKFPISRPNLTFSTLTVSNMSPEDSSIYLCSVEVQVNQPQHFGDGTRLSIL.